The 11 T cell receptor beta chains presented below share a single source sample, sequenced in a study of CD8 T cells in Susac syndrome. cDNA came from about 0.5 to 1 ug RNA primed by random hexamers. TCRdb itself ran the immunoSEQ multiplex PCR reads through MiXCR, one entry per CDR3 protein. This repertoire shows about 280,000 distinct CDR3 sequences, more than 75% found once; its top ten account for 0.095% to 0.14%. The sequencing sample was made of CD8+ T cells from PBMCs. The receptor set was obtained from a human donor with multiple sclerosis.

The V call is TRBV4-1, the J call TRBJ2-3; 11 bases are shared with TRBD1. CDR3 size: 14 residues. The V gene's germline CDR1 is MGHRA and CDR2 YSYEKL. With 4 bases clipped from V and 4 bases from J, the junction kept 1 base outside the gene matches. This CDR3 reads CASSPGQGADTQYF. CDR3 in DNA: TGCGCCAGCAGCCCGGGACAGGGGGCAGATACGCAGTATTTT.

The V call is TRBV7-9, the J call TRBJ2-1; either TRBD1 or TRBD2 may fit D (5 bases each). There are 14 residues in the CDR3. Germline values: CDR1 SEHNR, CDR2 FQNEAQ (reference sequence). Deletions cut 2 bases from V and 11 bases from J, with 16 bases between. In DNA form, the CDR3 reads TGTGCCAGCAGCTTACGGGGCGGGTCGGGACAGCAGTTCTTC. This sequence encodes CASSLRGGSGQQFF.

This clonotype came up once. The rearrangement joins TRBV5-6 to TRBJ2-1, with TRBD2 matching over 11 bases. Per germline, CDR1 SGHDT and CDR2 YYEEEE. The CDR3 contains 15 residues. Trimming cost V 0 bases and J 10 bases; bases outside gene matches: 6. CDR3: CASSLGLAGGREQFF. The CDR3 nucleotides read TGTGCCAGCAGCTTGGGGCTAGCGGGAGGTAGGGAGCAGTTCTTC.

V is TRBV6-1 and J is TRBJ2-7; D not certain. The CDR3 is 14 amino acids. From germline, CDR1 is MNHNS and CDR2 SASEGT. V lost 3 bases and J lost 6, with 15 bases in between. The CDR3 nucleotides read TGTGCCAGCAGTGACAGTTCCCCCTATATCGAGCAGTACTTC. This gives the protein CASSDSSPYIEQYF.

This clonotype was found a few times. The chain carries TRBV7-6 and TRBJ2-1; D not certain. The CDR3 is 15 residues long. In germline, CDR1 is SGHVS, CDR2 FNYEAQ. V was cut by 5 bases and J by 4 bases, with 15 bases left in between. CDR3 coding DNA: TGTGCCAGCAGCCCCACATCTACGGGTTACAATGAGCAGTTCTTC. Its translation is CASSPTSTGYNEQFF.

The rearrangement links TRBV12-3 or TRBV12-4 to TRBJ2-3; the D gene could be TRBD1 or TRBD2 (5 bases each). This CDR3 is 13 amino acids long. The V gene lost 5 bases and the J gene lost 4 bases, with 10 bases spanning the gap. CDR3 protein: CASSRGSADTQYF. As DNA, the CDR3 is TGTGCCAGCAGTAGGGGTAGCGCAGATACGCAGTATTTT.

The chain recombines TRBV30 with TRBJ2-7; D is uncertain. The V and J ends lost 0 bases and 4 bases respectively, with 13 bases between them. This CDR3 is 14 amino acids long. Germline loops: CDR1 GTSNPN, CDR2 SVGIG (reference sequence). For the CDR3, the DNA is TGTGCCTGGAGTGTTCCCCCGGCTCAGTACGAGCAGTACTTC. Protein product: CAWSVPPAQYEQYF. The full variable domain, in which reference TRBV30 and TRBJ2-7 provide the parts outside the CDR3, is SQTIHQWPATLVQPVGSPLSLECTVEGTSNPNLYWYRQAAGRGLQLLFYSVGIGQISSEVPQNLSASRPQDRQFILSSKKLLLSDSGFYLCAWSVPPAQYEQYFGPGTRLTVT.

This clonotype was found once. The V gene is TRBV5-1, the J gene TRBJ1-2; 7 bases are shared with TRBD1. The CDR3 runs to 16 residues. Germline CDR1 SGHRS, CDR2 YFSETQ. V lost 5 bases to trimming and J lost 4 bases; unmatched junction nucleotides: 14. The chain's CDR3 is CASSQDTGTARYGYTF. As DNA, the CDR3 is TGCGCCAGCAGTCAAGACACGGGGACAGCCCGCTATGGCTACACCTTC.

The genes are TRBV6-1 and TRBJ2-1; D perhaps matches TRBD1 (5 bases). The germline V gene encodes CDR1 MNHNS and CDR2 SASEGT. The V gene lost 8 bases and the J gene lost 6 bases, with 23 bases spanning the gap. CDR3 size: 16 residues. The CDR3: CASHFRQLVPFNEQFF. DNA of the CDR3: TGTGCCAGCCACTTTAGACAGCTAGTGCCTTTCAATGAGCAGTTCTTC.

The chain recombines TRBV25-1 with TRBJ2-1; D unclear. The CDR3 has 12 residues. V was clipped by 8 bases and J by 6 bases, with 11 bases between them. The germline CDR1 and CDR2 sequences are MGHDK and SYGVNS. The CDR3 loop reads CASVEASNEQFF. In DNA, the CDR3 is TGTGCCAGCGTCGAGGCCAGCAATGAGCAGTTCTTC.

This rearrangement joins TRBV28 to TRBJ1-4, with D uncertain. This CDR3 comprises 15 residues. V shed 5 bases and J shed 3 bases, with 13 bases lying between them. CDR1 is MDHEN, CDR2 SYDVKM, per germline. The CDR3, as DNA: TGTGCCAGCAGTCCTACTCAAGGGCCTAATGAAAAACTGTTTTTT. Translation gives CASSPTQGPNEKLFF.